What follows is one TCR beta chain and its context. The sample comes from a study of blood T cell repertoires in COVID-19. About the study: The United States, Italy and Spain provided the acute and convalescent COVID-19 samples. From T cells, B-cell-depleted T cells, or PBMCs came the material, which was cDNA or gDNA.

Between the trimmed V and J ends, which lost 1 base and 5 bases, there was a span of 17 bases. From germline, CDR1 is SGHDN and CDR2 FVKESK. This CDR3 is built from 16 residues. TCRdb keeps only in-frame clones here, not all; method: immunoSEQ multiplex PCR. The sample gives 65,000 or so clones, 90% of which show up once; over 1% is in the top ten. This receptor was obtained from a man aged 55 to 69 with acute or convalescent COVID-19. V gene TRBV14 combines with J gene TRBJ2-5, with D tentatively TRBD2 (5 bases). The specimen was peripheral blood. The CDR3 nucleotides read TGTGCCAGCAGCCAAGTGGTACTGACACCGGGGGAGACCCAGTACTTC. Its translation: CASSQVVLTPGETQYF.